This T cell receptor beta chain was sequenced during a study of blood T cell repertoires in COVID-19. Whole-study context: The United States, Italy and Spain supplied acute and convalescent COVID-19 samples. Sources were T cells, B-cell-depleted T cells, or PBMCs; the material itself was cDNA or gDNA.

Germline V gene sequence: CDR1 MDHEN, CDR2 SYDVKM. The V gene lost 4 bases and the J gene lost 6 bases, with 15 bases spanning the gap. The CDR3 contains 15 residues. Original handling: Reference gene primer amplification gave estimated nucleated cell counts. Clones were read by immunoSEQ multiplex PCR, and TCRdb kept only the in-frame ones, dropping some. V and J calls and clone size are those listed in that table; D and trimming were worked out from the DNA. The data hold 250,000 or so clones, with 70% to 90% observed a single time. Sequenced sample: peripheral blood. The sequence derives from a woman aged 55-69 years with active or convalescent COVID-19. This chain uses TRBV28 with TRBJ2-2; D might be TRBD1 (5 bases). CDR3 protein: CASSSLRVIAGELFF. Here the CDR3 DNA reads TGTGCCAGCAGTTCCCTCAGGGTTATCGCCGGGGAGCTGTTTTTT.